Below, 20 T cell receptor beta chains from the same sample are listed, as sequenced in a study of blood T cell repertoires in COVID-19 (dated by TCRdb to about 2020). To prepare the library, the immunoSEQ multiplex PCR assay was applied. TCRdb mirrors the immuneACCESS table, restricted to in-frame sequences. Some clones are absent from its copies; in checked studies, under half trace to an unresolved V gene, and the reason for the others is unknown. The sample records approximately 190,000 clones, 85% to 90% of which are singletons. Of the sample, roughly 5.6% falls within the top ten clones. Sequencing input: peripheral blood. The receptors stem from a man aged 35-49 years with active or convalescent COVID-19.

This chain joins TRBV11-3 and TRBJ2-1; the D is unclear. Germline assignment: CDR1 SGHNT and CDR2 YENEEA. Trimming left V 2 bases short and J 5 bases short, with 7 bases between. The CDR3 covers 13 residues. In DNA, the CDR3 is TGTGCCAGCAGCTTACGCTATAACAATGAGCAGTTCTTC. Its protein is CASSLRYNNEQFF.

This clone was counted a few times. The chain has TRBV5-6 and TRBJ1-1, with TRBD1 matching over 10 bases. The CDR3 length is 19 residues. V gave up 3 bases and J gave up 0 bases; unmatched junction bases: 14. Per the germline V gene, CDR1 is SGHDT and CDR2 is YYEEEE. The CDR3: CASSWGLTGGPTMNTEAFF. CDR3 sequence (DNA): TGTGCCAGCAGCTGGGGACTGACAGGGGGCCCAACTATGAACACTGAAGCTTTCTTT. Looking up the rest from reference TRBV5-6 and TRBJ1-1 gives the full variable domain: DAGVTQSPTHLIKTRGQQVTLRCSPKSGHDTVSWYQQALGQGPQFIFQYYEEEERQRGNFPDRFSGHQFPNYSSELNVNALLLGDSALYLCASSWGLTGGPTMNTEAFFGQGTRLTVV.

This clone was seen a single time. The CDR3 DNA reads as TGTGCCAGCAGTTTGACATTAAGCTCCTACGAGCAGTACTTC. It is translated as CASSLTLSSYEQYF. The J gene is TRBJ2-7, the V gene TRBV2; no clear D. Germline V lookup: CDR1 SNHLY, CDR2 FYNNEI. V lost 5 bases and J 0 bases, leaving 11 bases between the germline ends. The CDR3 is 14 residues long. Supplemented by reference TRBV2 and TRBJ2-7, the full variable domain reads EPEVTQTPSHQVTQMGQEVILRCVPISNHLYFYWYRQILGQKVEFLVSFYNNEISEKSEIFDDQFSVERPDGSNFTLKIRSTKLEDSAMYFCASSLTLSSYEQYFGPGTRLTVT.

The chain employs TRBV6-2 or TRBV6-3 and TRBJ1-5; 8 nucleotides agree with TRBD1. The CDR3 is 17 amino acids. The germline V gene encodes CDR1 MNHEY and CDR2 SVGEGT. V trimming: 2 bases; J trimming: 4 bases; junction bases outside the gene matches: 10. The CDR3 sequence: CASSYNFRTGMNQPQHF. The CDR3 DNA sequence: TGTGCCAGCAGTTACAACTTTAGGACAGGGATGAATCAGCCCCAGCATTTT.

The DNA for the CDR3 is TGTGCCAGCAGTGAAGTCTTGGCCGGAAACACCATATATTTT. This sequence encodes CASSEVLAGNTIYF. This rearrangement joins TRBV6-1 to TRBJ1-3; D not certain. The CDR3 is 14 residues long. V was cut by 1 base and J by 4 bases, with 8 bases left in between. Germline V gene lookup returns CDR1 MNHNS and CDR2 SASEGT.

The genes are TRBV7-9 and TRBJ2-1, with TRBD2 matching over 8 bases. Per the germline V gene, CDR1 is SEHNR and CDR2 is FQNEAQ (reference sequence). V lost 3 bases and J lost 4; bases outside the gene matches: 5. CDR3 length: 15 residues. The CDR3 spells CASSLTTSEYNEQFF. The CDR3 nucleotides are TGTGCCAGCAGCTTGACGACTAGCGAGTACAATGAGCAGTTCTTC. Drawing the rest from reference TRBV7-9 and TRBJ2-1, the complete variable domain is DTGVSQNPRHKITKRGQNVTFRCDPISEHNRLYWYRQTLGQGPEFLTYFQNEAQLEKSRLLSDRFSAERPKGSFSTLEIQRTEQGDSAMYLCASSLTTSEYNEQFFGPGTRLTVL.

This sequence joins TRBV19 and TRBJ1-5; D remains unclear. The CDR3 loop spans 15 amino acids. Looked up from germline, CDR1 is LNHDA and CDR2 is SQIVND (reference sequence). Trimming removed 1 base at V and 2 bases at J, with 9 bases between. In DNA, the CDR3 is TGTGCCAGTAGTATAGGCCGGGGAGGCAATCAGCCCCAGCATTTT. It codes for CASSIGRGGNQPQHF.

Concerning this clone: Other DNA sequences in the sample encode the same CDR3. This rearrangement joins TRBV18 to TRBJ2-7; tentatively, D is TRBD2 (6 bases). This CDR3 is 13 amino acids long. The ends were cut back, 3 bases at V and 2 bases at J, with 8 bases in the middle. CDR1 and CDR2 from the germline V gene are KGHSH and LQKENI. CDR3 sequence reads: CASSPGGTYEQYF. Here the CDR3 DNA reads TGTGCCAGCTCACCTGGGGGGACCTACGAGCAGTACTTC.

The genes are TRBV7-2 and TRBJ2-2; no clear D. The V gene's germline CDR1 is SGHTA and CDR2 FQGNSA. The V gene lost 4 bases and the J gene lost 3 bases, with 15 bases spanning the gap. The CDR3 runs to 16 residues. In nucleotides, the CDR3 is TGTGCCAGCAGCTCTATTACTTTTACGTACACCGGGGAGCTGTTTTTT. Translating gives CASSSITFTYTGELFF.

This clone was observed a single time. This chain links TRBV11-3 with TRBJ2-1; 9 nucleotides agree with TRBD2. The CDR3 runs 14 residues. Germline V gene lookup returns CDR1 SGHNT and CDR2 YENEEA. Trimming cost V 3 bases and J 8 bases; bases outside gene matches: 5. CDR3 nucleotide sequence: TGTGCCAGCAGCTTGAGGACTAGCGACCATGAGCAGTTCTTC. This codes for CASSLRTSDHEQFF.

The V gene is TRBV30, the J gene TRBJ2-6; D gene unclear. Germline V lookup: CDR1 GTSNPN, CDR2 SVGIG (reference sequence). V lost 1 base and J 0 bases, leaving 4 bases between the germline ends. The CDR3 contains 14 residues. The CDR3 reads CAWSGDSGANVLTF. The DNA for the CDR3 is TGTGCCTGGAGTGGAGACTCTGGGGCCAACGTCCTGACTTTC.

The rearrangement uses TRBV27 and TRBJ1-4; D is possibly TRBD1 (6 bases). Germline CDR1 MNHEY, CDR2 SMNVEV (reference sequence). V was shortened by 6 bases and J by 8 bases, with 19 bases between the two germline ends. The CDR3 sequence is 15 residues long. The CDR3 sequence is CASRTTTGTVEKLFF. In DNA, the CDR3 is TGTGCCAGCAGGACTACAACAGGGACGGTGGAAAAACTGTTTTTT.

This chain links TRBV19 with TRBJ1-1; D unclear. V lost 1 base and J lost 7, with 7 bases in between. The germline V gene has CDR1 LNHDA and CDR2 SQIVND (reference sequence). The CDR3 is 12 residues long. The CDR3 nucleotides read TGTGCCAGTAGTATAGGGTCAGGTGAAGCTTTCTTT. It specifies CASSIGSGEAFF.

The chain carries TRBV19 and TRBJ1-4; 10 nucleotides agree with TRBD1. V lost 5 bases to trimming and J lost 8 bases; unmatched junction nucleotides: 8. Germline V CDR1 and CDR2: LNHDA, SQIVND (reference sequence). The CDR3 extends over 15 amino acids. CDR3 nucleotides: TGTGCCAGTAGTCCAGGGGACAGGGGTATCGAAAAACTGTTTTTT. Translating gives CASSPGDRGIEKLFF.

The rearrangement links TRBV2 to TRBJ1-5; D gene uncertain. The CDR3 contains 14 residues. V lost 4 bases, J lost 6 bases, and 13 bases lay in between. Germline loops: CDR1 SNHLY, CDR2 FYNNEI. The DNA of the CDR3 is TGTGCCAGCAGTGTAAGGGAGGGTAGTCAGCCCCAGCATTTT. Protein sequence: CASSVREGSQPQHF.

The chain employs TRBV12-5 and TRBJ2-5; tentatively, D is TRBD2 (6 bases). Germline CDR1 reads LGHNT; CDR2 reads FRNRAP. The V end was cut by 4 bases, the J end by 5 bases, with 17 bases between. The CDR3 is made up of 15 amino acids. The CDR3 bases are TGTGCTAGTGGTTCGGGAGACACGGGTTCCGAGACCCAGTACTTC. This codes for CASGSGDTGSETQYF.

This rearrangement joins TRBV20-1 to TRBJ2-3, with TRBD1 identical over 7 bases. CDR3 length: 11 amino acids. The germline V gene encodes CDR1 DFQATT and CDR2 SNEGSKA (reference sequence). V trimming: 5 bases; J trimming: 7 bases; junction bases outside the gene matches: 3. Here the CDR3 reads CSARQGNTQYF. The CDR3 region has the DNA TGCAGTGCTCGACAGGGTAATACGCAGTATTTT.

CDR3 coding DNA: TGTGCCAGCAGTGAGGGACAGTCCTACGAGCAGTACTTC. The encoded protein is CASSEGQSYEQYF. The chain has TRBV2 and TRBJ2-7, with TRBD1 identical over 7 bases. The V segment lost 3 bases and the J segment 1 base; nucleotides outside the gene matches: 0. CDR3 size: 13 residues. The germline gives CDR1 SNHLY, CDR2 FYNNEI.

The chain couples TRBV14 to TRBJ1-2, with no clear D. The length of the CDR3 is 13 residues. Trimming cost V 2 bases and J 8 bases, with 12 bases left between them. From germline, CDR1 is SGHDN and CDR2 FVKESK. The CDR3 loop is CASSQLETGGYTF. The DNA for the CDR3 is TGTGCCAGCAGCCAACTGGAGACGGGGGGCTACACCTTC.

V is TRBV28 and J is TRBJ2-5, with TRBD1 matching 7 bases. Per germline, CDR1 MDHEN and CDR2 SYDVKM. The CDR3 is 15 amino acids. The ends lost 5 bases at V and 4 bases at J; junction bases unmatched: 10. The CDR3 spells CASSANDRDGETQYF. The CDR3 DNA is TGTGCCAGCAGTGCGAATGACAGGGACGGAGAGACCCAGTACTTC.